Each of the 2 T cell receptor beta chains below was sequenced from the same sample in a study of CD8+ T cells in alopecia areata. It was cDNA, reverse transcribed from extracted RNA, that served as the sequencing template. Using immunoSEQ multiplex PCR, the repertoire was profiled, and TCRdb retains in-frame clones only, with some absent. The sample has 270,000 or so clones, none seen only once. CD4, CD8alpha, NKG2D, NKG2ACE and other markers guided sorting of pooled cutaneous lymph node cells. Material: CD4+ T cells sorted from a lymph node. The receptors were sampled from a C3H/HeJ mouse with alopecia areata. The strain's MHC haplotype is H2-k.

This clone was counted only a few times. Any gene name here is a mouse gene name. The read is 4 residues too short to cover the CDR3 end, so that end is filled in from the germline J gene. The rearrangement uses TRBV31 and TRBJ2-3; 8 bases match TRBD2. With 1 base clipped from V and 1 base from J, the junction kept 4 bases outside the gene matches. CDR3 length: 15 amino acids. Per the germline V gene, CDR1 is GKSSPN and CDR2 is SITVG. Incomplete CDR3 DNA: TGTGCCTGGAGTCCCCCGACTGGGGGTGCAGAA. Its translation is CAWSPPTGGAE. The whole CDR3 reads CAWSPPTGGAETLYF.

This clone came up a few times. Genes and germline come from the mouse. With the read ending 4 residues before the CDR3 end, the germline J gene is used to fill in that end. The rearrangement links TRBV13-1 to TRBJ2-3; D unclear. Per germline, CDR1 NSHNY and CDR2 SYGAGN. The CDR3 covers 12 residues. Between the trimmed V and J ends, which lost 3 bases and 2 bases, there was a span of 4 bases. The part of the CDR3 DNA that was read is TGTGCCAGCAGTGCCCTTGCAGAA. Translating it yields CASSALAE. The CDR3, in full, reads CASSALAETLYF.